What follows is one TCR beta chain and its context. This clonotype was seen repeatedly, ten times or more. It has no known antigen specificity. No much larger clonotype is one base removed from it; base qualities were not supplied. The CDR3 starts with the cysteine, ends with the phenylalanine, and has 14 residues. The DNA shown is the 42-base CDR3, in frame from base 1. CDR1 SGHRS and CDR2 YFSETQ are derived from the germline V gene. V and J are truncated by 4 bases and 5 bases respectively, leaving an intervening sequence of 13 bases. CD4+CD45RO+CD25- cells were isolated as memory CD4+ T cells. Tregs, naive and memory CD4+ T cells from tumor, blood and ipsilateral draining lymph nodes of five breast cancer patients underwent full-length TCR alpha and beta sequencing. Mononuclear cells from lymph nodes or less than 65 ml of peripheral blood were isolated by Ficoll density gradient centrifugation. Sorted cell populations were confirmed by FACS to exceed 90% purity.

The data derive from a study (dated by TCRdb to the mid-2010s). Regarding the study in general: The study tested whether tumor-infiltrating Tregs in breast cancer are recruited from blood Tregs or converted in situ from other CD4+ T cell subsets. Points the paper makes about the study in general: The greatest overlap of tumor-infiltrating Treg TCR alpha and beta sequences was observed with tumor naive CD4+ T cells, followed by blood naive CD4+ T cells. The larger-cohort validation was restricted to a single TCR beta V-J rearrangement rather than whole repertoires. The TCR gene usage of tumor memory CD4+ T cells clustered together with blood and lymph node memory CD4+ cells and with lymph node naive CD4+ cells.

Full-length TCR variable regions were amplified by 5' RACE PCR with constant-region reverse primers, and semi-nested PCR with Nested Universal Primer A was subsequently performed. Using the ReliaPrep RNA Cell Miniprep System, total RNA was extracted, and the SMARTer RACE 5'/3' Kit was then used to reverse transcribe the RNA into 5'RACE-ready cDNA. Multiplex adaptors were used to barcode the full-length TCR alpha and beta libraries, which were then sequenced on an Illumina MiSeq. Regarding the original processing steps: Sequencing data were pooled across the five patients for each of nine subset-tissue groups and compared by unsupervised clustering of TCR gene usage. The Morisita-Horn index, with shared sequences weighted by their contribution to each repertoire, was used to calculate repertoire similarity. Starting from the raw public reads, TCRdb applied fastp trimming at Q25, assembled clones with MiXCR and retained in-frame beta chains. Rows matching on CDR3 protein sequence are summarized as one entry with the most common DNA and genes. The V and J calls and clone size come from TCRdb's table, not from the authors' own analysis. Counted in this sample were some 32,000 distinct CDR3 sequences; approximately 25% of them appeared once. Roughly 4% of the sample rests with the top ten.

Recombination connected TRBV5-1 to TRBJ2-1; matching of 5 bases hints at TRBD2 as the D gene. The material sequenced was memory CD4+ T cells sorted from blood. The cell subset or site tag for this specimen amounts to: memory CD4+ T cells, CD4+CD45RO+CD25-. This TCR derives from a female donor with breast cancer. The DNA sequence follows: TGCGCCAGCAGCCCGAGGGCAGATAACAATGAGCAGTTCTTC. Translated, it reads CASSPRADNNEQFF. The CDR3 plus the reference TRBV5-1 and TRBJ2-1 genes for the other parts give the full variable domain: KAGVTQTPRYLIKTRGQQVTLSCSPISGHRSVSWYQQTPGQGLQFLFEYFSETQRNKGNFPGRFSGRQFSNSRSEMNVSTLELGDSALYLCASSPRADNNEQFFGPGTRLTVL.